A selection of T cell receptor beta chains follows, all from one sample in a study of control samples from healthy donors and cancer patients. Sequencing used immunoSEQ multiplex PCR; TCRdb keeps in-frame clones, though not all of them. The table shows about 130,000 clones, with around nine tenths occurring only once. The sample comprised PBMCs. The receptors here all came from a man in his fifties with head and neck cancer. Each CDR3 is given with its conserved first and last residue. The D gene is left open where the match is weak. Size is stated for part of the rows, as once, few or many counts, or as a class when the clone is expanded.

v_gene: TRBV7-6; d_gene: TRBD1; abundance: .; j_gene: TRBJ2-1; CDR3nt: TGTGCCAGCAGCTCAACGACAGGGTTGGCGGTCGAGCAGTTCTTC; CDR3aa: CASSSTTGLAVEQFF
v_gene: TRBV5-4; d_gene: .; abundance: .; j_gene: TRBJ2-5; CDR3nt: TGTGCCAGCAGCACAGAGGGAGCGAAAGAGACCCAGTACTTC; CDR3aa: CASSTEGAKETQYF
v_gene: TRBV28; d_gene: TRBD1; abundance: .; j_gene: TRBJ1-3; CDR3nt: TGTGCCAGCAGTCCTTCGACAGGGGGAAGCTCTGGAAACACCATATATTTT; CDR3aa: CASSPSTGGSSGNTIYF
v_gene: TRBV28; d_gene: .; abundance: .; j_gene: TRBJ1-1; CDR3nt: TGTGCCAGCAGTTTCTTGACGGGGACAGCTTTCTTT; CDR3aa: CASSFLTGTAFF
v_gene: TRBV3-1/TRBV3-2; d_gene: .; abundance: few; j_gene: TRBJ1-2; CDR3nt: TGTGCCAGCAGCTCTCAGGGTAATGGCTACACCTTC; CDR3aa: CASSSQGNGYTF
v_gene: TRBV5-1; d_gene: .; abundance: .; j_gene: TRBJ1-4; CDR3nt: TGCGCCAGCAGCGTATCGACCTACTCGAATGAAAAACTGTTTTTT; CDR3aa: CASSVSTYSNEKLFF
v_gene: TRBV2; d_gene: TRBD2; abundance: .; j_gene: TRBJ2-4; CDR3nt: TGTGCCAGCAGTGAACTTAGCGGGGGGGCGTCGATGAACATTCAGTACTTC; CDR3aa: CASSELSGGASMNIQYF
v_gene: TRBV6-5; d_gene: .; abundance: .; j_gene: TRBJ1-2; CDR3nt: TGTGCCACGACTGTGCTAGACTATGGCTACACCTTC; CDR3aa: CATTVLDYGYTF
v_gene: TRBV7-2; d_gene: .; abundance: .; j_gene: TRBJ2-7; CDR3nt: TGTGCCAGCAGCTACCGGACCTACGAGCAGTACTTC; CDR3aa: CASSYRTYEQYF
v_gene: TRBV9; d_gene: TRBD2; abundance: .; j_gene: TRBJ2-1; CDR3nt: TGTGCCAGCAGCGTAGGGACTAGCGGGGCCTACAATGAGCAGTTCTTC; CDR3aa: CASSVGTSGAYNEQFF
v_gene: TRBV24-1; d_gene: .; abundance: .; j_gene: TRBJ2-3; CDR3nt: TGTGCCACCAGTGAGGCGCAACAGGTATTGTTGTCTAGCACAGATACGCAGTATTTT; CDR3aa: CATSEAQQVLLSSTDTQYF
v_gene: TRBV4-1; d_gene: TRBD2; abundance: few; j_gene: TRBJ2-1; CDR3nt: TGCGCCAGCAGCCAAGTGCCTAGCGGGGAAGGCCCAAAGTTCTTC; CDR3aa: CASSQVPSGEGPKFF
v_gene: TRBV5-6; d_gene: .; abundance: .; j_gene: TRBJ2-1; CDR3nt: TGTGCCAGCAGCAGTGACTGGGCCAGATCCTACAATGAGCAGTTCTTC; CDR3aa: CASSSDWARSYNEQFF
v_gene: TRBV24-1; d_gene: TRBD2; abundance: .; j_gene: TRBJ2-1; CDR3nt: TGTGCCACCAGTGACCCGACTAGCGGGAGCTACAATGAGCAGTTCTTC; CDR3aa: CATSDPTSGSYNEQFF
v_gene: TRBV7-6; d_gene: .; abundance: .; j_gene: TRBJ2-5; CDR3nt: TGTGCCAGCAGCTTGGGGAATTGGGAGACCCAGTACTTC; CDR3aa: CASSLGNWETQYF
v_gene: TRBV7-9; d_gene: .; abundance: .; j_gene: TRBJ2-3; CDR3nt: TGTGCCAGCAGCTTGTCGGTTTCGGAGAACACAGATACGCAGTATTTT; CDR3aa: CASSLSVSENTDTQYF
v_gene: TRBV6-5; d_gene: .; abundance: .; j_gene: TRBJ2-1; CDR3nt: TGTGCCAGCAGTCTGGGGAATGAGCAGTTCTTC; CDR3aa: CASSLGNEQFF
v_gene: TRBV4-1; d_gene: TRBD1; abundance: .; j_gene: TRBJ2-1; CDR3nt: TGCGCCAGCAGCCAAATCGAACAGGGGGGCTATGAGCAGTTCTTC; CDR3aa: CASSQIEQGGYEQFF
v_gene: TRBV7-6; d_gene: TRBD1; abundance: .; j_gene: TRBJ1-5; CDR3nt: TGTGCCAGCAGCTTAGGGTCAGGGGGCCTTGGTCAGCCCCAGCATTTT; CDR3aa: CASSLGSGGLGQPQHF
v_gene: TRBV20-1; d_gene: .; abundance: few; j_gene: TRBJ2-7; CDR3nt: TGCAGTGCTAGTGGGGACTTCCGCTACGAGCAGTACTTC; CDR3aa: CSASGDFRYEQYF
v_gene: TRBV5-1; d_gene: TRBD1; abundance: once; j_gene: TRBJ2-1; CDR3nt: TGCGCCAGCAGCGGGGATTCCGGGACAGCCAATGAGCAGTTCTTC; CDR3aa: CASSGDSGTANEQFF
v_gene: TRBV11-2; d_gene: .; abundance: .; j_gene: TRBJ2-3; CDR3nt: TGTGCCAGCAGTTTCGAGGGCGATACGCAGTATTTT; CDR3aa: CASSFEGDTQYF
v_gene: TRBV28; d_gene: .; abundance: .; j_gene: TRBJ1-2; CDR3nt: TGTGCCAGCAGCGATATGAGATCTCCAAGCAAAGGTGGCTACACCTTC; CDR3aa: CASSDMRSPSKGGYTF
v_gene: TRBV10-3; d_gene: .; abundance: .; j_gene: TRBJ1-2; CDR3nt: TGTGCCATCAGTGATGAGGGAACAAACTATGGCTACACCTTC; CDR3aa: CAISDEGTNYGYTF
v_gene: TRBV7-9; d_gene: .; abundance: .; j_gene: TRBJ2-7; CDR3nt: TGTGCCAGCAGCCCCCGGGGTGGCTCCTACGAGCAGTACTTC; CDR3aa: CASSPRGGSYEQYF
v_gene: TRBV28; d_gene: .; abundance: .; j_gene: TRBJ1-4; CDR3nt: TGTGCCAGCGGCCCCCCCCTTAGTGAAAAACTGTTTTTT; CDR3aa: CASGPPLSEKLFF
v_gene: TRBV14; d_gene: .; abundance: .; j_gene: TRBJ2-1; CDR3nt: TGTGCCAGCAGCCATGGGGGAAGCTACAATGAGCAGTTCTTC; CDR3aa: CASSHGGSYNEQFF
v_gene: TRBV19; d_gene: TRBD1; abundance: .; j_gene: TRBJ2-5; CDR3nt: TGTGCCAGTGGAACGACCAAATCGGGACAGGGGCCATCGGCCCAGTACTTC; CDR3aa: CASGTTKSGQGPSAQYF
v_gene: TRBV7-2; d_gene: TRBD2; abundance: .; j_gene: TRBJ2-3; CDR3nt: TGTGCCAGCAGCTCCCTAGCGGGAGGGGGAGTCACAGATACGCAGTATTTT; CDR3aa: CASSSLAGGGVTDTQYF
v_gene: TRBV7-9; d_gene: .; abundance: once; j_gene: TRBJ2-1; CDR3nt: TGTGCCAGCAGCTTAGTGTCAGGTTTACCCTACAATGAGCAGTTCTTC; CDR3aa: CASSLVSGLPYNEQFF
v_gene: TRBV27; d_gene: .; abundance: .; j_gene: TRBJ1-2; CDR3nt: TGTGCCAGCAGTTTAAAGGGGATTAACTATGGCTACACCTTC; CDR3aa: CASSLKGINYGYTF
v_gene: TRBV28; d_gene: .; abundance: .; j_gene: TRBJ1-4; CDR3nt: TGTGCCAGCAGTTCTACCTCTCGGGACACGGGCCTGTTTTTT; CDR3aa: CASSSTSRDTGLFF
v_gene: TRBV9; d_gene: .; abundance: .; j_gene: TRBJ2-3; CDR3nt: TGTGCCAGCAGCCCTACCGGGACTTTTTGGTCAGATACGCAGTATTTT; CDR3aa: CASSPTGTFWSDTQYF
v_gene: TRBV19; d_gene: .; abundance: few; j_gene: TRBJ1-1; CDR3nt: TGTGCCAGTAAGGACCTAGGGCAGGGCGAAGCTTTCTTT; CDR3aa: CASKDLGQGEAFF
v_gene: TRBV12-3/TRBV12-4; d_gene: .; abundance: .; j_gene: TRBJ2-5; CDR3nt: TGTGCCAGCAGTTTAGAAGTAGTTACCCAGTACTTC; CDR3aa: CASSLEVVTQYF
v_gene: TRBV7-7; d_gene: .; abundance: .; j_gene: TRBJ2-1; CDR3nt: TGTGCTAGCAGCTTATACTATGGCAATGAGCAGTTCTTC; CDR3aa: CASSLYYGNEQFF
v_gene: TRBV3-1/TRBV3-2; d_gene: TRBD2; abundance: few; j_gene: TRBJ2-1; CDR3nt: TGTGCCAGCAGCCACCGTAGCGGGTGGGCCTACAATGAGCAGTTCTTC; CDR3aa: CASSHRSGWAYNEQFF
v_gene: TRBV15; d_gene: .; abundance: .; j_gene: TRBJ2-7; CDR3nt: TGTGCCACCAAACCTTACGAGCAGTACTTC; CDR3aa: CATKPYEQYF
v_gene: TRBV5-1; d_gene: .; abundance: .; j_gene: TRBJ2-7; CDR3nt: TGCGCCAGCAGCGGGACTGTGGAGGGCTACGAGCAGTACTTC; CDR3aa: CASSGTVEGYEQYF
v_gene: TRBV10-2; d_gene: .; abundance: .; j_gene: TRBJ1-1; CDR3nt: TGCGCCAGCAGAGGACGGGAGAGAGCTGAAGCTTTCTTT; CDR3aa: CASRGRERAEAFF
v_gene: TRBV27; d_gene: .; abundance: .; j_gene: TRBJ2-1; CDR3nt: TGTGCCAGCAGTTTATCGATGGGGGATGTTTACAATGAGCAGTTCTTC; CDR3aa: CASSLSMGDVYNEQFF
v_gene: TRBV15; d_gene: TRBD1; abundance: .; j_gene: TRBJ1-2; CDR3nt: TGTGCCACCAGCAGATCCTCGACAGGGATCAGTTTC; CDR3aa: CATSRSSTGISF
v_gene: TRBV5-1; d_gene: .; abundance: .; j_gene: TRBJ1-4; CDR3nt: TGCGCCAGCAGCTTGCGGGGGGGTGCAACTAATGAAAAACTGTTTTTT; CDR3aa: CASSLRGGATNEKLFF
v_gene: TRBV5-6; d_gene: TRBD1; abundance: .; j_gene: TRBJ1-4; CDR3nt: TGTGCCAGGTCGAGTGGCGGGACAGGCCGTTTTGCACCTAATGAAAAACTGTTTTTT; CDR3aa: CARSSGGTGRFAPNEKLFF
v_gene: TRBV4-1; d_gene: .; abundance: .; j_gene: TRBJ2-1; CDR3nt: TGCGCCAGCAGCCAAGTCCCCGGCGATGAGCAGTTCTTC; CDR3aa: CASSQVPGDEQFF
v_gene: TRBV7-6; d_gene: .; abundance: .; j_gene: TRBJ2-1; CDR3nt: TGTGCCAGCAGCTTGAATGGGGACTCCTACAATGAGCAGTTCTTC; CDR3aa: CASSLNGDSYNEQFF
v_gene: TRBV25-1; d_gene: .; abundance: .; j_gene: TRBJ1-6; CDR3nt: TGTGCCAGCAGGCGACCAGGGACACTCTATAATTCACCCCTCCACTTT; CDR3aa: CASRRPGTLYNSPLHF
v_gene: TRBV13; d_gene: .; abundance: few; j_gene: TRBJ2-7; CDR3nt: TGTGCCAGCAGCTTAGTCCGCACAGAGGGGGGCTACGAGCAGTACTTC; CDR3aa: CASSLVRTEGGYEQYF
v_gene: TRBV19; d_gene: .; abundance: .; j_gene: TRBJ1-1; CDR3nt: TGTGCCAGTAGTTTAACAGGGCTCCACACTGAAGCTTTCTTT; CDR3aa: CASSLTGLHTEAFF
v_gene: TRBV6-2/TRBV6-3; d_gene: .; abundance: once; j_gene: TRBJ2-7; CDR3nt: TGTGCCAGCAGTGACCCTTGGACTCCGGGGCACGAGCAGTACTTC; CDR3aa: CASSDPWTPGHEQYF
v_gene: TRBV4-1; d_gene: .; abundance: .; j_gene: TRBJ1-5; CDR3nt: TGCGCCAGCAGCCGAACCTGGACAGCTAGCCAGCCCCAGCATTTT; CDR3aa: CASSRTWTASQPQHF
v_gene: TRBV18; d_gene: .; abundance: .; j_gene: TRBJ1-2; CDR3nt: TGTGCCAGCTCACCACCGGGGGTAGGCTACACCTTC; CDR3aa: CASSPPGVGYTF